These 11 T cell receptor beta chains came from one sample sequenced in a study of graft-versus-host responses after intestinal transplantation. Data came from immunoSEQ multiplex PCR; TCRdb stores just in-frame clones and leaves some out. The table shows roughly 81,000 clones, with around 80% occurring only once. Their antigens are not known. This sample comprised unstimulated CD4+ T cells sorted from spleen or lymph node cells, obtained before intestinal transplant. The receptor source for this set is a human donor who received an intestinal transplant.

The chain joins TRBV18 to TRBJ2-6; D remains ambiguous. There are 17 residues in the CDR3. Germline CDR1 and CDR2: KGHSH and LQKENI. Trimming left V 2 bases short and J 0 bases short, with 11 bases between. Here the CDR3 reads CASSPVSASSGANVLTF. CDR3 nucleotides: TGTGCCAGCTCACCAGTATCAGCTAGCTCTGGGGCCAACGTCCTGACTTTC. The full variable domain, its missing parts supplied by reference TRBV18 and TRBJ2-6, is NAGVMQNPRHLVRRRGQEARLRCSPMKGHSHVYWYRQLPEEGLKFMVYLQKENIIDESGMPKERFSAEFPKEGPSILRIQQVVRGDSAAYFCASSPVSASSGANVLTFGAGSRLTVL.

This rearrangement joins TRBV28 to TRBJ2-5; a weak D match, TRBD2 (6 bases). The CDR3 extends over 20 amino acids. The ends were cut back, 2 bases at V and 4 bases at J, with 29 bases in the middle. CDR1 is MDHEN, CDR2 SYDVKM, per germline. In DNA, the CDR3 is TGTGCCAGCAGTTTAGTTTTCGCCGGTCCGGGAGTGGGAGGAGGAGAGACCCAGTACTTC. The encoded protein is CASSLVFAGPGVGGGETQYF.

This clone turned up a few times. This CDR3 reads CASSLRTAISYNEQFF. The CDR3 nucleotides read TGTGCCAGCAGCTTACGGACTGCGATCTCCTACAATGAGCAGTTCTTC. The rearrangement uses TRBV5-5 and TRBJ2-1; perhaps TRBD2 as D (5 bases). The V gene lost 2 bases and the J gene lost 0 bases, with 12 bases spanning the gap. In germline, CDR1 is SGHKS, CDR2 YYEKEE (reference sequence). The CDR3 is 16 residues long. Based on the CDR3 plus reference TRBV5-5 and TRBJ2-1, the full variable domain is DAGVTQSPTHLIKTRGQQVTLRCSPISGHKSVSWYQQVLGQGPQFIFQYYEKEERGRGNFPDRFSARQFPNYSSELNVNALLLGDSALYLCASSLRTAISYNEQFFGPGTRLTVL.

The rearrangement uses TRBV5-6 and TRBJ1-1; 8 bases map to TRBD1. The CDR3 runs to 17 residues. CDR1 and CDR2 (germline): SGHDT, YYEEEE. V was clipped by 4 bases and J by 5 bases; unmatched bases: 16. CDR3 protein: CASSSRTGRGFRTEAFF. The CDR3 DNA reads TGTGCCAGCAGCAGTCGGACAGGGAGGGGTTTTCGGACTGAAGCTTTCTTT. Filled out from reference TRBV5-6 and TRBJ1-1, the complete variable domain reads DAGVTQSPTHLIKTRGQQVTLRCSPKSGHDTVSWYQQALGQGPQFIFQYYEEEERQRGNFPDRFSGHQFPNYSSELNVNALLLGDSALYLCASSSRTGRGFRTEAFFGQGTRLTVV.

The rearrangement uses TRBV6-5 and TRBJ1-3, with D unresolved. Per the germline V gene, CDR1 is MNHEY and CDR2 is SVGAGI. V lost 4 bases to trimming and J lost 0 bases, with 13 bases between them. The CDR3 has 16 residues. The CDR3 DNA reads TGTGCCAGCAGTTTGGGCGTCGGCTACTCTGGAAACACCATATATTTT. As protein: CASSLGVGYSGNTIYF.

This chain uses TRBV5-1 with TRBJ2-5; 7 bases line up with TRBD2. CDR3 length: 14 residues. V dropped 2 bases and J dropped 5; count of bases not matched to a gene: 6. Germline V gene lookup returns CDR1 SGHRS and CDR2 YFSETQ. CDR3: CASSLLGEGETQYF. The DNA for the CDR3 is TGCGCCAGCAGCTTATTAGGGGAGGGCGAGACCCAGTACTTC. Based on the CDR3 plus reference TRBV5-1 and TRBJ2-5, the full variable domain is KAGVTQTPRYLIKTRGQQVTLSCSPISGHRSVSWYQQTPGQGLQFLFEYFSETQRNKGNFPGRFSGRQFSNSRSEMNVSTLELGDSALYLCASSLLGEGETQYFGPGTRLLVL.

The CDR3 DNA follows: TGTGCCAGCAGATCCGATGTTCAGGGGGCAAATGAGCAGTTCTTC. Its translation is CASRSDVQGANEQFF. This chain links TRBV28 with TRBJ2-1; TRBD1 agrees at 8 bases. Per the germline V gene, CDR1 is MDHEN and CDR2 is SYDVKM. The junction had 11 bases not matched to a gene; V was cut back by 6 bases and J by 7 bases. The CDR3 is 15 residues long. Full variable domain (rest looked up from reference TRBV28 and TRBJ2-1): DVKVTQSSRYLVKRTGEKVFLECVQDMDHENMFWYRQDPGLGLRLIYFSYDVKMKEKGDIPEGYSVSREKKERFSLILESASTNQTSMYLCASRSDVQGANEQFFGPGTRLTVL.

This clone was counted once. The V gene is TRBV25-1, the J gene TRBJ1-1, with TRBD1 identical over 11 bases. Trimming took 6 bases from V and 6 from J; bases not matched to a gene: 9. The germline V gene encodes CDR1 MGHDK and CDR2 SYGVNS. CDR3 length: 15 residues. This CDR3 reads CASSAPGQGGSEAFF. The CDR3 coding sequence is TGTGCCAGCAGCGCTCCGGGACAGGGGGGTTCTGAAGCTTTCTTT.

The V call is TRBV7-8, the J call TRBJ1-1; unclear D gene. The CDR3 consists of 11 residues. In germline, CDR1 is SGHVS, CDR2 FQNEAQ. V lost 1 base and J 8 bases, leaving 5 bases between the germline ends. CDR3 protein: CASSLVREAFF. In DNA, the CDR3 is TGTGCCAGCAGCTTAGTGAGAGAAGCTTTCTTT.

This chain links TRBV27 with TRBJ2-7, with TRBD1 matching 8 bases. Germline V gene lookup returns CDR1 MNHEY and CDR2 SMNVEV (reference sequence). The CDR3 has 15 residues. V shed 5 bases, J shed 3 bases, and the junction held 9 bases outside the gene matches. The CDR3 loop is CASSPGDRGSYEQYF. The CDR3, as DNA: TGTGCCAGCAGTCCAGGCGACAGGGGAAGCTACGAGCAGTACTTC.

Turning to this clone: This specimen includes other DNA sequences encoding the same CDR3. This rearrangement joins TRBV27 to TRBJ1-2; 9 bases match TRBD1. This CDR3 has 13 residues. The V and J ends lost 3 bases and 4 bases, in that order; junction bases with no gene match: 0. Germline CDR1 reads MNHEY; CDR2 reads SMNVEV (reference sequence). The CDR3, as DNA: TGTGCCAGCAGTTTGACAGGGGGCTATGGCTACACCTTC. Protein: CASSLTGGYGYTF.